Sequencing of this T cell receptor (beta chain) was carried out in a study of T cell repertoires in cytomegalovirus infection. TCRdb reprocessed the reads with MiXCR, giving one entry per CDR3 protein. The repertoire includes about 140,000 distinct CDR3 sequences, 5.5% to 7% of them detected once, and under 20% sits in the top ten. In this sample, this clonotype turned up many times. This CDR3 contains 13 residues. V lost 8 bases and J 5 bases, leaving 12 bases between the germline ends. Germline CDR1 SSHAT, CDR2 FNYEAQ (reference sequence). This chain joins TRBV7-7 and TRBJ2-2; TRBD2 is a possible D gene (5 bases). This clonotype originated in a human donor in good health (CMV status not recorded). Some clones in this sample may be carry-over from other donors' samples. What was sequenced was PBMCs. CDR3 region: CASGTLATGELFF. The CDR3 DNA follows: TGTGCCAGCGGCACCCTAGCTACCGGGGAGCTGTTTTTT. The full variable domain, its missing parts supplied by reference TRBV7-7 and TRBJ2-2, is GAGVSQSPRYKVTKRGQDVTLRCDPISSHATLYWYQQALGQGPEFLTYFNYEAQPDKSGLPSDRFSAERPEGSISTLTIQRTEQRDSAMYRCASGTLATGELFFGEGSRLTVL.